The clone carrying this T cell receptor beta chain rates as medium-sized. Tregs were sorted as CD4+CD25+CD127-/low cells. Full-length variable regions came from constant-region reverse primers plus semi-nested Nested Universal Primer A PCR. In TCRdb, the 5' RACE reads were re-called with MiXCR into one record per CDR3 protein. The profile shows fewer than 75,000 distinct CDR3 sequences, about 25% of them singletons. This CDR3 is built from 14 residues. V was trimmed by 0 bases and J by 8 bases, leaving 13 bases between them. Germline assignment: CDR1 LNHNV and CDR2 YYDKDF (reference sequence). The sequencing sample was made of tumor-infiltrating Tregs sorted from the breast tumor. The sequence came from a female donor with breast cancer. The J gene is TRBJ1-2, the V gene TRBV15; D ambiguous. Here the CDR3 DNA reads TGTGCCACCAGCAGAGACGTGCAGGTGGGCGGCTACACCTTC. Translating it yields CATSRDVQVGGYTF. The full variable domain, completed using reference TRBV15 and TRBJ1-2, is DAMVIQNPRYQVTQFGKPVTLSCSQTLNHNVMYWYQQKSSQAPKLLFHYYDKDFNNEADTPDNFQSRRPNTSFCFLDIRSPGLGDTAMYLCATSRDVQVGGYTFGSGTRLTVV.